This TCR beta chain was identified in a study of blood T cells in healthy people across ages. Study results and caveats: The recorded TCR beta diversity per million T cells decreased in a roughly linear manner with age.

Germline loops: CDR1 SGHRS, CDR2 YFSETQ. V was cut by 4 bases and J by 0 bases, with 12 bases left in between. The CDR3 loop spans 15 amino acids. Using a J-beta primer mix together with a sample-barcoded 5' primer, a second PCR was run for roughly 6 to 12 cycles. TCRdb reprocessed the 5' RACE reads via MiXCR and lists one record per CDR3 protein. The sample shows 1.8 million or so distinct CDR3 sequences, around 40% of them seen only once. There were healthy Caucasian individuals from Russia, aged roughly 6 to 95, serving as donors. A few counts support this clonotype. Its cognate antigen is unknown. V gene TRBV5-1 combines with J gene TRBJ2-3; no clear D. Sequencing was performed on blood. This TCR was recovered from a human donor in good health. CDR3 nucleotides: TGCGCCAGCAGCGAGGTGGGCCACAGCACAGATACGCAGTATTTT. Residues: CASSEVGHSTDTQYF.